The source of this T cell receptor beta chain is a study of OX40 agonist ivuxolimab in advanced cancers. Study-wide context: The diagnoses of dose-escalation patients were hepatocellular carcinoma, melanoma, renal cell or head and neck cancer.

The CDR3 sequence is 14 residues long. Germline V CDR1 and CDR2: SQVTM, ANQGSEA. Trimming removed 3 bases from V and 1 base from J; junction bases left unmatched: 5. Libraries were prepared by immunoSEQ multiplex PCR; TCRdb keeps only in-frame clonotypes and omits some of them. The sample lists some 60,000 clones, around 87% occurring once. Blood draws occurred at baseline, cycle 4 day 1, and cycle 7 day 1. The sample was CD4+ or CD8+ T cells sorted from blood, taken in a trial of the OX40 agonist ivuxolimab. V gene TRBV29-1 combines with J gene TRBJ2-5; 7 bases are a match to TRBD1. The receptor was derived from an adult with an advanced solid tumor such as melanoma, head and neck, liver or kidney cancer. CDR3 amino acids: CSVDEGALQETQYF. The DNA for the CDR3 is TGCAGCGTTGACGAGGGGGCCCTCCAAGAGACCCAGTACTTC.